This T cell receptor beta chain was obtained from a study of long-term antiretroviral therapy in people with HIV. At the level of the study: Specimens dating back about a decade before the 2015 immediate-ART recommendation are the oldest included.

Broader study findings: Pre-ART clonal expansion yielded clones that dominated the repertoire at all time points.

Remarks on this clone: Its specificity is not known.

Investigators performed immunoSEQ version v3.0 at survey level. Generated by immunoSEQ multiplex PCR, the TCRdb table keeps only in-frame clones and is missing some. The data contain approximately 7,000 clones, 70% to 90% of them singletons. Germline lookup yields CDR1 MDHEN and CDR2 SYDVKM. V was trimmed by 2 bases and J by 0 bases, leaving 11 bases between them. This CDR3 is built from 15 residues. The sequenced sample was unsorted PBMCs, obtained 3.7 years after starting antiretroviral therapy. The chain employs TRBV28 and TRBJ2-7; the D is unclear. This TCR was recovered from a woman aged 45 to 65 with HIV. CDR3 loop: CASSLNSFSSYEQYF. The CDR3, as DNA: TGTGCCAGCAGTTTAAACAGCTTCAGCTCCTACGAGCAGTACTTC.